Shown below are 10 T cell receptor beta chains from a single sample sequenced in a study of cytomegalovirus exposure and HLA in healthy donors. Primers: 60 Vbeta forward and 13 Jbeta reverse. Profiling relied on immunoSEQ multiplex PCR, and the TCRdb table lists in-frame clones only, not all of them. Of 150,000 to 200,000 clones in the sample, around 79% were seen once. Specimen: PBMCs. These receptors all come from a woman aged 50 to 60 in good health and CMV-seronegative.

This chain connects TRBV7-8 to TRBJ2-5; 13 bases align to TRBD2. CDR3 length: 16 residues. V shed 3 bases and J 6 bases; nucleotides not matched to a gene: 7. From germline, CDR1 is SGHVS and CDR2 FQNEAQ. CDR3 sequence: CASSFTGLAGEKTQYF. The CDR3 nucleotides are TGTGCCAGCAGCTTTACCGGACTAGCGGGAGAAAAGACCCAGTACTTC.

V gene TRBV14 combines with J gene TRBJ2-2; 7 bases fit TRBD1. Germline trimming cut 4 bases from V and 3 bases from J; bases unmatched to any gene: 2. Looked up from germline, CDR1 is SGHDN and CDR2 is FVKESK. The CDR3 is made up of 14 amino acids. The DNA for the CDR3 is TGTGCCAGCAGCCGGGACAGTTACACCGGGGAGCTGTTTTTT. This sequence encodes CASSRDSYTGELFF.

The J gene is TRBJ2-2, the V gene TRBV4-1, with 9 bases lining up with TRBD2. The trim removed 1 base at V and 8 bases at J, leaving 5 bases unmatched. The CDR3 is 15 amino acids. CDR1 is MGHRA, CDR2 YSYEKL, per germline. As DNA, the CDR3 is TGCGCCAGCAGCCAAGGAGCGGGGGGTTGGGGGGAGCTGTTTTTT. This translates into CASSQGAGGWGELFF.

The chain couples TRBV4-3 to TRBJ2-7; 8 bases agree with TRBD2. Germline V CDR1 and CDR2: LGHNA, YSLEER. Trimming cost V 0 bases and J 7 bases; bases outside gene matches: 17. This CDR3 comprises 18 residues. The CDR3 spells CASSQDLTRSGGHREQYF. The CDR3 DNA sequence: TGCGCCAGCAGCCAAGACTTAACCCGAAGCGGGGGTCACCGGGAGCAGTACTTC.

The gene calls are TRBV27 and TRBJ2-3; D call uncertain. Germline-derived CDR1 and CDR2 are MNHEY and SMNVEV (reference sequence). The CDR3 is 15 residues long. V lost 3 bases and J 5 bases, leaving 15 bases between the germline ends. The CDR3 sequence is CASSFTFHRGDTQYF. CDR3 nucleotide sequence: TGTGCCAGCAGTTTCACGTTTCATCGAGGAGATACGCAGTATTTT.

This chain links TRBV7-9 with TRBJ1-1; 8 nucleotides line up with TRBD1. The ends lost 5 bases at V and 2 bases at J; junction bases unmatched: 4. The CDR3 extends over 14 amino acids. In germline, CDR1 is SEHNR, CDR2 FQNEAQ (reference sequence). CDR3 in amino acids: CASSRTGKNTEAFF. The CDR3, as DNA: TGTGCCAGCAGCCGGACAGGGAAAAACACTGAAGCTTTCTTT.

The chain joins TRBV4-1 to TRBJ2-7; the match to TRBD2 covers 12 bases. There are 14 residues in the CDR3. From germline, CDR1 is MGHRA and CDR2 YSYEKL. With 4 bases clipped from V and 5 bases from J, the junction kept 3 bases outside the gene matches. The CDR3 is CASSLTSGRNEQYF. The CDR3 DNA is TGCGCCAGCAGCCTTACTAGCGGGAGGAACGAGCAGTACTTC.

V and J are TRBV5-1 and TRBJ2-7; TRBD1 matches at 8 bases. Germline V gene lookup returns CDR1 SGHRS and CDR2 YFSETQ. V shed 6 bases, J shed 1 base, and the junction held 12 bases outside the gene matches. The CDR3 covers 16 residues. The CDR3 DNA reads TGCGCCAGCAACCCCCAAGACAGGGGAGGTTCCTACGAGCAGTACTTC. Protein sequence: CASNPQDRGGSYEQYF.

The chain recombines TRBV27 with TRBJ2-5, with a tentative D call TRBD2 (6 bases). The DNA end favors TRBJ2-7, so the J call may be wrong. The V gene's germline CDR1 is MNHEY and CDR2 SMNVEV (reference sequence). The CDR3 totals 13 residues. The CDR3 here is CASSLGLKYEQYF. CDR3 coding DNA: TGTGCCAGCAGTTTGGGACTTAAATACGAGCAGTACTTC.

The CDR3 region is CASSQEGIGDSVNTEAFF. The CDR3 coding sequence is TGCGCCAGCAGCCAAGAAGGGATCGGGGACAGTGTGAACACTGAAGCTTTCTTT. J is TRBJ1-1 and V is TRBV4-3; 7 nucleotides line up with TRBD1. V shed 0 bases, J shed 0 bases, and the junction held 10 bases outside the gene matches. Looked up from germline, CDR1 is LGHNA and CDR2 is YSLEER. This CDR3 spans 18 amino acids.